This T cell receptor beta chain is from a study of blood T cell repertoires in COVID-19. Study at large: The United States, Italy and Spain were the sources of the acute and convalescent COVID-19 samples.

This CDR3 region has 13 residues. The V gene lost 3 bases and the J gene lost 6 bases, with 11 bases spanning the gap. Germline assignment: CDR1 LNHDA and CDR2 SQIVND (reference sequence). In the study's own analysis: Amplification of reference gene primers was used by the study to estimate nucleated cell counts. This table comes from immunoSEQ multiplex PCR, and its TCRdb copy is limited to in-frame clones, with some not included. V and J calls and clone size come straight from that table; D and trimming were deduced from the DNA. The table has 30,000 to 40,000 clones, roughly 90% seen once; the top ten hold around 20%.

The sequence derives from a man in his 60s with acute or convalescent COVID-19. The chain employs TRBV19 and TRBJ1-2, with D unresolved. Specimen: peripheral blood. Here the CDR3 DNA reads TGTGCCAGTAGTATTGGAAGGGAGAATGGCTACACCTTC. It codes for CASSIGRENGYTF.